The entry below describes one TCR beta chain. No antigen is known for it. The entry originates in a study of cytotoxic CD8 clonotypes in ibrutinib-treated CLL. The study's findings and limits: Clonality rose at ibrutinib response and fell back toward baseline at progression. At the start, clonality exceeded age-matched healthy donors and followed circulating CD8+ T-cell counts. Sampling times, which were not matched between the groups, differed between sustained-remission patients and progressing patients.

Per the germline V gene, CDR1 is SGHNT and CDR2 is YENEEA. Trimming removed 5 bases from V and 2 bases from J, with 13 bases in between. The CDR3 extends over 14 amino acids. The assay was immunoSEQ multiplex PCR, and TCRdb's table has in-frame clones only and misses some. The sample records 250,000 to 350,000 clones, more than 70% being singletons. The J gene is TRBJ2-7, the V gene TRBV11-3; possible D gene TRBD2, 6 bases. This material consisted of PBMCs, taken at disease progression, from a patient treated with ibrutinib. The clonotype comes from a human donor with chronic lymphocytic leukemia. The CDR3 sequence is CASSPGTYPYEQYF. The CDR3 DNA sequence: TGTGCCAGCAGCCCCGGGACTTACCCCTACGAGCAGTACTTC.